The 27 T cell receptor beta chains below come from one sample, sequenced in a study of beta chain features in type 1 diabetes. The study reverse transcribed the entire isolated RNA, so it sequenced expressed TCRB transcripts. Clones were sequenced by immunoSEQ multiplex PCR, and TCRdb holds only the in-frame ones, with some missing. The sample has 360,000 or so clones; around a fifth are singletons. Sequencing was carried out using naive CD4+ T cells from blood. The source of these receptors is a woman aged 18-29 years in good health.

The chain links TRBV4-1 to TRBJ1-1, with TRBD1 matching 9 bases. The junction had 13 bases not matched to a gene; V was cut back by 7 bases and J by 7 bases. The CDR3 is made up of 15 amino acids. Germline loops: CDR1 MGHRA, CDR2 YSYEKL. The CDR3 nucleotides are TGCGCCAGCAATTCGGGGGGACAGGGAAGGAATGAAGCTTTCTTT. Residues: CASNSGGQGRNEAFF.

V and J are TRBV10-2 and TRBJ1-1; 7 bases map to TRBD1. The V segment lost 4 bases and the J segment 0 bases; nucleotides outside the gene matches: 5. The CDR3 loop spans 15 amino acids. Germline assignment: CDR1 WSHSY and CDR2 SAAADI. Here the CDR3 reads CASSGTGTVNTEAFF. DNA of the CDR3: TGCGCCAGCAGTGGTACCGGGACAGTGAACACTGAAGCTTTCTTT.

V gene TRBV30 combines with J gene TRBJ2-1; D perhaps matches TRBD2 (6 bases). The CDR3 covers 11 residues. Deletions cut 8 bases from V and 6 bases from J, with 11 bases between. From germline, CDR1 is GTSNPN and CDR2 SVGIG (reference sequence). DNA of the CDR3: TGTGCCCTAGAGGAGGGCAATGAGCAGTTCTTC. The encoded protein is CALEEGNEQFF.

This clone appeared a few times. J is TRBJ2-7 and V is TRBV7-9; 11 positions agree with TRBD2. This CDR3 region has 14 residues. J was trimmed by 3 bases and V by 5 bases; bases with no gene match: 3. Germline CDR1 reads SEHNR; CDR2 reads FQNEAQ (reference sequence). CDR3 loop: CASSLTSGSYEQYF. The CDR3 nucleotides read TGTGCCAGCAGCCTCACTAGCGGGAGCTACGAGCAGTACTTC. Full variable domain (missing parts from reference TRBV7-9 and TRBJ2-7): DTGVSQNPRHKITKRGQNVTFRCDPISEHNRLYWYRQTLGQGPEFLTYFQNEAQLEKSRLLSDRFSAERPKGSFSTLEIQRTEQGDSAMYLCASSLTSGSYEQYFGPGTRLTVT.

This clone was recorded a few times. This rearrangement joins TRBV19 to TRBJ1-1, with unresolved D. From germline, CDR1 is LNHDA and CDR2 SQIVND (reference sequence). V was shortened by 3 bases and J by 0 bases, with 8 bases between the two germline ends. The CDR3 spans 14 residues. Written as DNA, the CDR3 is TGTGCCAGTAGTATGAGGGTAATGAACACTGAAGCTTTCTTT. Amino acid sequence: CASSMRVMNTEAFF.

This clone showed up just a few times. This chain uses TRBV11-1 with TRBJ2-1; D possibly corresponds to TRBD2 (6 bases). Germline CDR1 and CDR2: SGHAT and FQDESV (reference sequence). V was pared by 5 bases and J by 7 bases, with 12 bases between. The CDR3 contains 13 residues. For the CDR3, the DNA is TGTGCCAGCAGCCCTCAGGGAGGAAATGAGCAGTTCTTC. This encodes CASSPQGGNEQFF.

This chain joins TRBV7-2 and TRBJ2-7; D possibly corresponds to TRBD1 (6 bases). Between the trimmed V and J ends, which lost 5 bases and 3 bases, there was a span of 11 bases. The CDR3 length is 13 residues. Per germline, CDR1 SGHTA and CDR2 FQGNSA. The CDR3 reads CASSNGQIYEQYF. Here the CDR3 DNA reads TGTGCCAGCAGCAATGGACAGATCTACGAGCAGTACTTC.

This clone was observed a handful of times. In the same sample, other DNA sequences code for this CDR3. The chain joins TRBV9 to TRBJ2-3; 11 bases are shared with TRBD2. The CDR3 extends over 17 amino acids. Trimming removed 4 bases from V and 6 bases from J; junction bases left unmatched: 13. In germline, CDR1 is SGDLS, CDR2 YYNGEE. CDR3 sequence: CASSLSGTSGGGDTQYF. The DNA of the CDR3 is TGTGCCAGCAGCCTCAGCGGGACTAGCGGTGGGGGGGATACGCAGTATTTT. Full variable domain (missing parts from reference TRBV9 and TRBJ2-3): DSGVTQTPKHLITATGQRVTLRCSPRSGDLSVYWYQQSLDQGLQFLIQYYNGEERAKGNILERFSAQQFPDLHSELNLSSLELGDSALYFCASSLSGTSGGGDTQYFGPGTRLTVL.

This clone was observed a few times. This sequence joins TRBV4-2 and TRBJ2-1; TRBD2 matches 11 bases. V gave up 4 bases and J gave up 4 bases; unmatched junction bases: 9. CDR1 is LGHNA and CDR2 is YNFKEQ in the germline V gene. The CDR3 length is 17 residues. The CDR3 coding sequence is TGTGCCAGCAGCCCATTTAGCGGGGGGGTCTTATACAATGAGCAGTTCTTC. Residues: CASSPFSGGVLYNEQFF.

The chain has TRBV7-9 and TRBJ2-5; 11 bases are shared with TRBD2. Losses at the gene ends were 5 bases for V and 0 bases for J; bases not matched to a gene: 5. CDR3 length: 16 residues. CDR1 is SEHNR, CDR2 FQNEAQ, per germline (reference sequence). CDR3 bases: TGTGCCAGCAGCCCACTAGCGGGGGAGTACCAAGAGACCCAGTACTTC. Amino acids: CASSPLAGEYQETQYF.

This clone was recorded a few times. The gene calls are TRBV20-1 and TRBJ2-1, with a tentative D call TRBD1 (5 bases). Germline CDR1 is DFQATT and CDR2 is SNEGSKA (reference sequence). This CDR3 is 11 amino acids long. V was shortened by 5 bases and J by 11 bases, with 13 bases between the two germline ends. The CDR3 reads CSAPTDSKQFF. In DNA, the CDR3 is TGCAGTGCTCCAACCGACAGTAAGCAGTTCTTC.

This clone was observed a few times. The gene calls are TRBV4-1 and TRBJ2-1, with 9 positions matching TRBD2. The ends lost 0 bases at V and 10 bases at J; junction bases unmatched: 16. CDR3 length: 18 residues. Germline assignment: CDR1 MGHRA and CDR2 YSYEKL. CDR3 residues: CASSQDYRSGGGAEEQFF. In DNA, the CDR3 is TGCGCCAGCAGCCAAGATTACCGCTCGGGCGGGGGGGCCGAGGAGCAGTTCTTC.

The chain recombines TRBV7-8 with TRBJ1-1; TRBD1 aligns across 8 bases. This CDR3 comprises 17 residues. J was trimmed by 0 bases and V by 4 bases; bases with no gene match: 10. CDR1 and CDR2 (germline): SGHVS, FQNEAQ. In nucleotides, the CDR3 is TGTGCCAGCAGCTCGTCCCGACAGGGGCATATGAACACTGAAGCTTTCTTT. Its translation: CASSSSRQGHMNTEAFF.

Only a few counts were recorded for this clone. V usage is TRBV4-1 and J usage is TRBJ2-7; 12 bases agree with TRBD2. V gave up 3 bases and J gave up 2 bases; unmatched junction bases: 5. The germline gives CDR1 MGHRA, CDR2 YSYEKL. The CDR3 length is 16 residues. The CDR3 nucleotides are TGCGCCAGCAGCCACCTAACTAGCGGGAGGACCTACGAGCAGTACTTC. This encodes CASSHLTSGRTYEQYF.

This clone was seen a handful of times. The V and J genes are TRBV30 and TRBJ1-5, with 9 bases that match TRBD1. The CDR3 covers 15 residues. The V segment lost 0 bases and the J segment 4 bases; nucleotides outside the gene matches: 4. CDR1 is GTSNPN and CDR2 is SVGIG in the germline V gene (reference sequence). The CDR3 nucleotides read TGTGCCTGGAGTGTATCGGGACAGGGAAATCAGCCCCAGCATTTT. It yields the protein CAWSVSGQGNQPQHF.

The chain combines TRBV7-8 with TRBJ2-2; TRBD1 aligns across 11 bases. The ends lost 5 bases at V and 4 bases at J; junction bases unmatched: 9. The CDR3 runs 17 residues. Germline-derived CDR1 and CDR2 are SGHVS and FQNEAQ. CDR3 amino acids: CASSRFWDRGVTGELFF. The CDR3 coding sequence is TGTGCCAGCAGCCGATTCTGGGACAGGGGGGTCACCGGGGAGCTGTTTTTT.

This chain uses TRBV4-3 with TRBJ2-5; D is uncertain. The CDR3 spans 13 residues. Germline assignment: CDR1 LGHNA and CDR2 YSLEER. V lost 0 bases and J 7 bases, leaving 9 bases between the germline ends. The CDR3 nucleotides read TGCGCCAGCAGCCAAGAATCCCGCAGGACCCAGTACTTC. The encoded protein is CASSQESRRTQYF.

This clone appeared once. The chain carries TRBV11-3 and TRBJ2-1; the D is unclear. Germline CDR1 and CDR2: SGHNT and YENEEA. V shed 5 bases and J shed 6 bases, with 8 bases lying between them. CDR3 length: 12 amino acids. CDR3 loop: CASSIHLNEQFF. CDR3 bases: TGTGCCAGCAGCATACACCTCAATGAGCAGTTCTTC.

The chain employs TRBV4-1 and TRBJ2-7; a possible D gene is TRBD1 (6 bases). Germline loops: CDR1 MGHRA, CDR2 YSYEKL. V was clipped by 1 base and J by 2 bases, with 9 bases between them. The CDR3 covers 14 residues. CDR3 sequence: CASSQGQAAYEQYF. The CDR3 DNA follows: TGCGCCAGCAGCCAAGGACAGGCAGCCTACGAGCAGTACTTC.

Note on this clone: An end of the junction differs from the germline gene, which may be a read error. CDR3 DNA: TGTGCTAGCAGCCCTCGAGAGGGGGACGATGAGCAGTTCTTC. Translation: CASSPREGDDEQFF. The V and J genes are TRBV7-7 and TRBJ2-1; maybe TRBD1 (6 bases). Germline-derived CDR1 and CDR2 are SSHAT and FNYEAQ (reference sequence). This CDR3 is built from 14 residues.

This clone was counted a few times. The chain employs TRBV7-2 and TRBJ2-3; 9 bases fit TRBD1. Germline values: CDR1 SGHTA, CDR2 FQGNSA. V was pared by 7 bases and J by 5 bases, with 7 bases of the junction left unmatched. This CDR3 region has 14 residues. CDR3 loop: CASTPDRGVDTQYF. CDR3 in DNA: TGTGCCAGCACCCCTGACAGGGGGGTAGATACGCAGTATTTT.

This clone was observed a handful of times. CDR3 amino acids: CAWSPDRVYGYTF. Here the CDR3 DNA reads TGTGCCTGGAGTCCCGACAGGGTCTATGGCTACACCTTC. The chain employs TRBV30 and TRBJ1-2, with 7 nucleotides matching TRBD1. Germline CDR1 reads GTSNPN; CDR2 reads SVGIG (reference sequence). V gave up 2 bases and J gave up 4 bases; unmatched junction bases: 4. The CDR3 is 13 amino acids.

This clone was detected only a few times. The chain joins TRBV7-2 to TRBJ1-1; 9 nucleotides align to TRBD1. The CDR3 runs 18 residues. V shed 4 bases and J 0 bases; nucleotides not matched to a gene: 12. CDR1 and CDR2 (germline): SGHTA, FQGNSA. CDR3 nucleotides: TGTGCCAGCAGCTCGCTGGGACAGGGTAGAGGAATGAACACTGAAGCTTTCTTT. Its protein is CASSSLGQGRGMNTEAFF.

This clone was seen more than once but under ten times. This rearrangement joins TRBV5-1 to TRBJ2-1; 7 nucleotides match TRBD2. Germline assignment: CDR1 SGHRS and CDR2 YFSETQ. This CDR3 has 12 amino acids. The V and J ends lost 7 bases and 10 bases, in that order; junction bases with no gene match: 8. As DNA, the CDR3 is TGCGCCAGCTCCCGGGGGGAGAGGGAGCAGTTCTTC. Translating gives CASSRGEREQFF.

V and J are TRBV7-3 and TRBJ2-5; 7 bases map to TRBD2. The CDR3 has 14 residues. The germline gives CDR1 SGHTA, CDR2 FQGTGA. J lost 5 bases, V lost 4 bases, and 7 bases had no gene match. The CDR3 bases are TGTGCCAGCAGCTCCCAGGGAGGGCGGGAGACCCAGTACTTC. This gives the protein CASSSQGGRETQYF.

This clone was detected a few times. This chain joins TRBV30 and TRBJ1-5; no reliable D call. Germline V gives CDR1 GTSNPN, CDR2 SVGIG (reference sequence). The CDR3 is 13 residues long. Trimming took 2 bases from V and 3 from J, leaving 8 bases between them. The CDR3 is CAWSSRFNQPQHF. CDR3 in DNA: TGTGCCTGGAGTTCTCGGTTCAATCAGCCCCAGCATTTT.

In its sample, this clone was seen a few times. DNA for the CDR3: TGTGCCAGTGCCGGAGCCGGAGGGCCCTACAATGAGCAGTTCTTC. Protein product: CASAGAGGPYNEQFF. V is TRBV9 and J is TRBJ2-1, with D possibly TRBD2 on 6 matching bases. This CDR3 has 15 amino acids. Germline V CDR1 and CDR2: SGDLS, YYNGEE. Trimming took 8 bases from V and 2 from J, leaving 17 bases between them.